The 23 T cell receptor beta chains given below trace back to one sample, sequenced in a study of T-cell reconstitution after alpha-beta-depleted transplantation in children. Unique molecular identifiers were built into the TCRbeta library. TCRdb itself ran the PCR reads through MiXCR, one entry per CDR3 protein. Of some 200,000 distinct CDR3 sequences listed, approximately 6.3% were seen once; the top ten hold more than 5.5%. The material was PBMCs, obtained before TCRalphabeta/CD19-depleted stem cell transplant. The receptors stem from a boy aged 2 to 9 with acute lymphoblastic leukemia, due to receive a stem cell transplant.

The chain has TRBV30 and TRBJ2-7; D may be TRBD1 (5 bases). Per germline, CDR1 GTSNPN and CDR2 SVGIG (reference sequence). The CDR3 has 12 amino acids. V dropped 3 bases and J dropped 3 bases, with 9 bases sitting between them. CDR3 region: CAWSGHLYEQYF. CDR3 sequence (DNA): TGTGCCTGGAGCGGACACCTCTACGAGCAGTACTTC.

This clonotype was seen at least ten times. The chain employs TRBV7-3 and TRBJ2-3; maybe TRBD1 (5 bases). V gave up 5 bases and J gave up 2 bases, with 14 bases separating them. This CDR3 contains 15 residues. Germline V gene lookup returns CDR1 SGHTA and CDR2 FQGTGA. This chain's CDR3 is CASSPLGRFTDTQYF. CDR3 DNA: TGTGCCAGCAGCCCCTTGGGGCGGTTCACAGATACGCAGTATTTT. The whole variable domain, remainder taken from reference TRBV7-3 and TRBJ2-3, is GAGVSQTPSNKVTEKGKYVELRCDPISGHTALYWYRQSLGQGPEFLIYFQGTGAADDSGLPNDRFFAVRPEGSVSTLKIQRTERGDSAVYLCASSPLGRFTDTQYFGPGTRLTVL.

The J gene is TRBJ2-6, the V gene TRBV5-6; D call uncertain. Trimming pared 4 bases from V and 0 bases from J, leaving 11 bases between. The CDR3 is made up of 16 amino acids. Germline V gives CDR1 SGHDT, CDR2 YYEEEE. The CDR3 region has the DNA TGTGCCAGCAGCCCGGTTGGAACCTCTGGGGCCAACGTCCTGACTTTC. This sequence encodes CASSPVGTSGANVLTF.

The chain joins TRBV29-1 to TRBJ2-7, with no clear D. Germline V gene lookup returns CDR1 SQVTM and CDR2 ANQGSEA. The CDR3 loop spans 13 amino acids. Trimming removed 4 bases from V and 7 bases from J, with 17 bases in between. The CDR3 DNA is TGCAGCGTTGCTCTTTGGGAACTAAGAGAGCAGTACTTC. Translating gives CSVALWELREQYF.

In this sample, this clonotype turned up many times. V is TRBV11-2 and J is TRBJ2-7, with 9 bases aligning to TRBD2. Germline V gene sequence: CDR1 SGHAT, CDR2 FQNNGV. V lost 2 bases to trimming and J lost 3 bases; unmatched junction nucleotides: 8. The CDR3 runs to 16 residues. CDR3 residues: CASSLTGIAGVYEQYF. CDR3 DNA sequence: TGTGCCAGCAGCTTAACCGGGATAGCGGGAGTCTACGAGCAGTACTTC.

The gene calls are TRBV4-3 and TRBJ2-3; the D gene is possibly TRBD2 (7 bases). This CDR3 has 17 amino acids. Germline V gene data show CDR1 as LGHNA and CDR2 as YSLEER. V was cut by 0 bases and J by 2 bases, with 15 bases left in between. The CDR3 DNA reads TGCGCCAGCAGCCAAGAAATTGTCCGGGGGGCCACAGATACGCAGTATTTT. Its translation is CASSQEIVRGATDTQYF.

This clonotype has ten or more counts. The V and J genes are TRBV5-1 and TRBJ2-5, with D uncertain. Between the trimmed V and J ends, which lost 0 bases and 4 bases, there was a span of 7 bases. The CDR3 is 13 amino acids. Germline CDR1 reads SGHRS; CDR2 reads YFSETQ. The CDR3 loop is CASSLGVGETQYF. For the CDR3, the DNA is TGCGCCAGCAGCTTGGGGGTTGGAGAGACCCAGTACTTC. Looking up the rest from reference TRBV5-1 and TRBJ2-5 gives the full variable domain: KAGVTQTPRYLIKTRGQQVTLSCSPISGHRSVSWYQQTPGQGLQFLFEYFSETQRNKGNFPGRFSGRQFSNSRSEMNVSTLELGDSALYLCASSLGVGETQYFGPGTRLLVL.

The genes are TRBV7-2 and TRBJ2-4; D is ambiguous. The CDR3 runs to 14 residues. In germline, CDR1 is SGHTA, CDR2 FQGNSA. The V and J ends lost 5 bases and 0 bases respectively, with 8 bases between them. As DNA, the CDR3 is TGTGCCAGCAGCCGAACTGGAGCCAAAAACATTCAGTACTTC. It specifies CASSRTGAKNIQYF.

This clonotype has a count of ten or more. The genes are TRBV10-3 and TRBJ2-3; 7 bases fit TRBD2. The germline CDR1 and CDR2 sequences are ENHRY and SYGVKD. This CDR3 contains 12 residues. V lost 11 bases, J lost 3 bases, and 5 bases stayed unmatched. CDR3 protein: CARMRETDTQYF. CDR3 nucleotides: TGTGCCCGGATGCGGGAGACAGATACGCAGTATTTT.

This clonotype has ten or more counts. The chain combines TRBV4-3 with TRBJ1-2, with D unresolved. Germline V gene lookup returns CDR1 LGHNA and CDR2 YSLEER. The CDR3 sequence is 14 residues long. V lost 0 bases and J lost 4, with 9 bases in between. The CDR3 reads CASSQDYGIYGYTF. In DNA form, the CDR3 reads TGCGCCAGCAGCCAAGATTACGGAATCTATGGCTACACCTTC.

The V call is TRBV28, the J call TRBJ2-7, with D perhaps TRBD2 (5 bases). The CDR3 is made up of 15 amino acids. Germline CDR1 and CDR2: MDHEN and SYDVKM. Trimming cost V 3 bases and J 0 bases, with 12 bases left between them. DNA of the CDR3: TGTGCCAGCAGTTTGAAGCGGAGGAGCTCCTACGAGCAGTACTTC. This codes for CASSLKRRSSYEQYF.

In its sample, this clonotype was seen a few times. The V and J genes are TRBV6-5 and TRBJ2-7, with a possible D match to TRBD1 (6 bases). Germline V gives CDR1 MNHEY, CDR2 SVGAGI. This CDR3 comprises 16 residues. V was clipped by 4 bases and J by 2 bases, with 18 bases between them. The DNA for the CDR3 is TGTGCCAGCAGTTCTCGGCAGAGGGGGTTGACCTACGAGCAGTACTTC. Translation gives CASSSRQRGLTYEQYF.

This clonotype was observed once. A single base separates this from a much larger clone, so it may be a read error. This rearrangement joins TRBV20-1 to TRBJ2-3; D is undetermined. The ends were cut back, 2 bases at V and 9 bases at J, with 12 bases in the middle. This CDR3 is 12 amino acids long. CDR1 and CDR2 (germline): DFQATT, SNEGSKA (reference sequence). In nucleotides, the CDR3 is TGCAGTGCTAGATCGACCGACTGCACGCAGTATTTT. It encodes CSARSTDCTQYF.

This clonotype was seen many times. The chain joins TRBV14 to TRBJ2-7; 7 bases map to TRBD1. Germline trimming cut 4 bases from V and 0 bases from J; bases unmatched to any gene: 6. The CDR3 has 15 amino acids. The V gene's germline CDR1 is SGHDN and CDR2 FVKESK. CDR3 protein: CASSLQGRISYEQYF. CDR3 in DNA: TGTGCCAGCAGCCTACAGGGGCGTATCTCCTACGAGCAGTACTTC.

This clonotype was seen ten or more times. The J gene is TRBJ2-1, the V gene TRBV30; TRBD2 matches 8 bases. The CDR3 has 14 residues. V lost 5 bases to trimming and J lost 3 bases; unmatched junction nucleotides: 6. Looked up from germline, CDR1 is GTSNPN and CDR2 is SVGIG (reference sequence). The CDR3 region has the DNA TGTGCCTGGGGGGTAGCGGGATACTACAATGAGCAGTTCTTC. Its protein is CAWGVAGYYNEQFF.

This clonotype has only a few counts. V usage is TRBV25-1 and J usage is TRBJ2-5; D unresolved. V dropped 3 bases and J dropped 4 bases, with 15 bases sitting between them. The CDR3 loop spans 15 amino acids. From germline, CDR1 is MGHDK and CDR2 SYGVNS. For the CDR3, the DNA is TGTGCCAGCAGTGACGGGTGGGCAGGTCGAGAGACCCAGTACTTC. Amino acids: CASSDGWAGRETQYF.

This clonotype was counted many times. This chain joins TRBV27 and TRBJ2-7, with D possibly matching TRBD2 (6 bases). Germline V CDR1 and CDR2: MNHEY, SMNVEV (reference sequence). The V end was cut by 6 bases, the J end by 6 bases, with 18 bases between. CDR3 size: 14 residues. CDR3 coding DNA: TGTGCCAGCAGCCTAAGGGAGGTGGGAGGCGAGCAGTACTTC. Encoded protein: CASSLREVGGEQYF.

V usage is TRBV9 and J usage is TRBJ2-5; D is perhaps TRBD1 or TRBD2 (5 bases each). The CDR3 is made up of 15 amino acids. V lost 2 bases, J lost 5 bases, and 16 bases lay in between. CDR1 and CDR2 from the germline V gene are SGDLS and YYNGEE. The chain's CDR3 is CASSVGEWPPETQYF. Here the CDR3 DNA reads TGTGCCAGCAGCGTGGGGGAATGGCCCCCGGAGACCCAGTACTTC.

This clonotype was seen only a few times. The J gene is TRBJ2-2, the V gene TRBV11-1; TRBD1 matches at 8 bases. Trimming removed 1 base from V and 4 bases from J; junction bases left unmatched: 11. The CDR3 sequence is 18 residues long. The germline V gene encodes CDR1 SGHAT and CDR2 FQDESV (reference sequence). The CDR3 DNA is TGTGCCAGCAGCTTAGGGGGCGGGACAGGAAGCACCACCGGGGAGCTGTTTTTT. The encoded protein is CASSLGGGTGSTTGELFF.

This clonotype came up many times. This chain links TRBV27 with TRBJ2-5, with a possible D match to TRBD2 (5 bases). The CDR3 consists of 14 residues. Trimming shortened V by 1 base and J by 5 bases, and 11 bases separated the two germline ends. CDR1 MNHEY and CDR2 SMNVEV come from the germline V gene (reference sequence). The DNA for the CDR3 is TGTGCCAGCAGTTTATATGGAGGCATCGAGACCCAGTACTTC. Translated: CASSLYGGIETQYF.

This clonotype has ten or more counts. The rearrangement joins TRBV3-1 to TRBJ2-7, with a possible D match to TRBD2 (5 bases). Germline V gene sequence: CDR1 LGHDT, CDR2 YNNKEL (reference sequence). The CDR3 extends over 15 amino acids. Trimming cost V 4 bases and J 0 bases, with 13 bases left between them. Here the CDR3 reads CASSPAGMSSYEQYF. The CDR3 DNA reads as TGTGCCAGCAGCCCTGCCGGGATGAGCTCCTACGAGCAGTACTTC.

The chain couples TRBV3-1 to TRBJ2-5, with unresolved D. This CDR3 contains 14 residues. Trimming removed 0 bases at V and 4 bases at J, with 9 bases between. The germline V gene encodes CDR1 LGHDT and CDR2 YNNKEL (reference sequence). CDR3: CASSQDTTTETQYF. The CDR3 DNA sequence: TGTGCCAGCAGCCAAGATACTACAACAGAGACCCAGTACTTC.

This sequence joins TRBV9 and TRBJ2-1; 10 positions agree with TRBD2. Germline V gene lookup returns CDR1 SGDLS and CDR2 YYNGEE. The V and J ends lost 4 bases and 2 bases, in that order; junction bases with no gene match: 6. The CDR3 is made up of 16 amino acids. CDR3 sequence: CASSSRTSGAYNEQFF. CDR3 DNA sequence: TGTGCCAGCAGCTCCCGTACTAGCGGGGCCTACAATGAGCAGTTCTTC.